The 27 T cell receptor beta chains given below trace back to one sample, sequenced in a study of blood T cell repertoires in COVID-19. Sequenced by immunoSEQ multiplex PCR; TCRdb stores in-frame clones only, minus some. The repertoire holds around 150,000 clones, about 78% seen once, with approximately 10% in the top ten. Sequenced sample: peripheral blood. These receptors were obtained from a man between 60 and 70 years old who had recovered from COVID-19.

The chain employs TRBV28 and TRBJ1-1, with D possibly matching TRBD1 (5 bases). Looked up from germline, CDR1 is MDHEN and CDR2 is SYDVKM. The V end lost 2 bases, the J end lost 0 bases, and 16 bases lay between the germline ends. CDR3 length: 17 amino acids. Here the CDR3 DNA reads TGTGCCAGCAGTTTACAGGGTCCTATCCTCATGAACACTGAAGCTTTCTTT. It translates to CASSLQGPILMNTEAFF.

The chain joins TRBV5-4 to TRBJ1-6; TRBD1 aligns across 7 bases. V trimming: 4 bases; J trimming: 7 bases; junction bases outside the gene matches: 11. CDR1 and CDR2 from the germline V gene are SGHNT and YYREEE (reference sequence). The CDR3 runs 16 residues. The DNA of the CDR3 is TGTGCCAGCAGCCGGGACAGCGCGCCACCAAATTCACCCCTCCACTTT. This translates into CASSRDSAPPNSPLHF.

The chain recombines TRBV30 with TRBJ1-1, with a possible D match to TRBD1 (5 bases). Germline V lookup: CDR1 GTSNPN, CDR2 SVGIG (reference sequence). The length of the CDR3 is 15 residues. Between the trimmed V and J ends, which lost 3 bases and 0 bases, there was a span of 14 bases. CDR3 in DNA: TGTGCCTGGAGCCTTCGGGGGGGAATGAACACTGAAGCTTTCTTT. Protein product: CAWSLRGGMNTEAFF.

The rearrangement links TRBV7-9 to TRBJ1-1; tentatively, D is TRBD1 (6 bases). Germline loops: CDR1 SEHNR, CDR2 FQNEAQ (reference sequence). V lost 2 bases, J lost 5 bases, and 9 bases lay in between. The CDR3 consists of 13 residues. CDR3: CASSLNRDTEAFF. As DNA, the CDR3 is TGTGCCAGCAGCTTAAACAGGGATACTGAAGCTTTCTTT.

In its sample, this clone was seen once. The V gene is TRBV6-2 or TRBV6-3, the J gene TRBJ2-1, with TRBD2 as a possible D gene (6 bases). CDR3 length: 16 residues. Per germline, CDR1 MNHEY and CDR2 SVGEGT. V lost 2 bases and J 1 base, leaving 12 bases between the germline ends. CDR3 loop: CASSYAGSTSYNEQFF. The CDR3 DNA follows: TGTGCCAGCAGTTACGCGGGGTCGACTTCCTACAATGAGCAGTTCTTC.

In DNA, the CDR3 is TGTGCCAGCAGCCTGAATACAGGGATGCCTAGGGGAGAGACCCAGTACTTC. This codes for CASSLNTGMPRGETQYF. The chain has TRBV3-1 (or the pseudogene TRBV3-2) and TRBJ2-5, with D tentatively TRBD1 (6 bases). Trimming left V 4 bases short and J 4 bases short, with 22 bases between. CDR1 is LGHDT, CDR2 YNNKEL, per germline (reference sequence). This CDR3 spans 17 amino acids.

This chain uses TRBV9 with TRBJ2-1; tentative D call: TRBD1 (6 bases). This CDR3 is built from 14 residues. The V gene lost 2 bases and the J gene lost 5 bases, with 11 bases spanning the gap. Looked up from germline, CDR1 is SGDLS and CDR2 is YYNGEE. The CDR3 DNA reads as TGTGCCAGCAGCGTGGACAGCTTAAACAATGAGCAGTTCTTC. This sequence encodes CASSVDSLNNEQFF.

V is TRBV4-1 and J is TRBJ2-2, with a weak D call TRBD2 (7 bases). The CDR3 is 18 residues long. Trimming took off 4 bases at V and 7 bases at J, with 25 bases between the two ends. Germline V gives CDR1 MGHRA, CDR2 YSYEKL. The CDR3 here is CASSRKNSKGGQGGELFF. The CDR3 DNA sequence: TGCGCCAGCAGCCGCAAAAATTCCAAGGGGGGGCAGGGCGGGGAGCTGTTTTTT.

The V and J genes are TRBV27 and TRBJ1-2; 10 bases are shared with TRBD1. The CDR3 is 15 amino acids. Germline CDR1 and CDR2: MNHEY and SMNVEV (reference sequence). The V gene end was trimmed by 5 bases and the J gene end by 1 base; junction bases not matched to a gene: 4. The CDR3 loop is CASSPGTGVNYGYTF. The CDR3 DNA sequence: TGTGCCAGCAGTCCCGGGACAGGGGTTAACTATGGCTACACCTTC.

Only a few counts were recorded for this clone. Other DNA sequences within the sample encode an identical CDR3. V usage is TRBV11-3 and J usage is TRBJ2-2; D call uncertain. V lost 5 bases, J lost 5 bases, and 9 bases lay in between. This CDR3 contains 13 residues. The germline CDR1 and CDR2 sequences are SGHNT and YENEEA. Here the CDR3 reads CASSRTRTGELFF. The CDR3 nucleotides are TGTGCCAGCAGCCGTACACGAACCGGGGAGCTGTTTTTT. Based on the CDR3 plus reference TRBV11-3 and TRBJ2-2, the full variable domain is EAGVVQSPRYKIIEKKQPVAFWCNPISGHNTLYWYLQNLGQGPELLIRYENEEAVDDSQLPKDRFSAERLKGVDSTLKIQPAELGDSAVYLCASSRTRTGELFFGEGSRLTVL.

The rearrangement links TRBV28 to TRBJ2-1; D ambiguous. Deletions cut 7 bases from V and 1 base from J, with 8 bases between. The CDR3 is 13 residues long. CDR1 and CDR2 (germline): MDHEN, SYDVKM. CDR3 loop: CASIASSYNEQFF. The CDR3 DNA is TGTGCCAGCATCGCCAGTTCCTACAATGAGCAGTTCTTC.

J is TRBJ1-2 and V is TRBV24-1, with 7 bases matching TRBD1. Trimming removed 3 bases from V and 4 bases from J; junction bases left unmatched: 4. Germline V gene lookup returns CDR1 KGHDR and CDR2 SFDVKD. This CDR3 region has 14 residues. The CDR3 sequence: CATSDLQGSYGYTF. Written as DNA, the CDR3 is TGTGCCACCAGTGATCTACAGGGGAGCTATGGCTACACCTTC.

The chain carries TRBV11-1 and TRBJ2-3, with TRBD2 matching 7 bases. The V gene end was trimmed by 2 bases and the J gene end by 1 base; junction bases not matched to a gene: 6. The germline gives CDR1 SGHAT, CDR2 FQDESV (reference sequence). This CDR3 spans 16 amino acids. Here the CDR3 DNA reads TGTGCCAGCAGCTTAATGGAGGCGGGGGGCACAGATACGCAGTATTTT. Its protein is CASSLMEAGGTDTQYF.

This chain joins TRBV7-2 and TRBJ2-1; 9 bases align to TRBD2. Germline trimming cut 5 bases from V and 4 bases from J; bases unmatched to any gene: 6. CDR1 and CDR2 from the germline V gene are SGHTA and FQGNSA. The CDR3 is 15 residues long. CDR3 sequence: CASSATSGRYNEQFF. The CDR3 region has the DNA TGTGCCAGCAGCGCCACTAGCGGGCGGTACAATGAGCAGTTCTTC.

This clone was found a few times. V gene TRBV6-6 combines with J gene TRBJ1-5; D is ambiguous. Trimming shortened V by 7 bases and J by 4 bases, and 8 bases separated the two germline ends. Germline assignment: CDR1 MNHNY and CDR2 SVGAGI (reference sequence). The CDR3 extends over 12 amino acids. The CDR3 spells CASTSPNQPQHF. CDR3 nucleotide sequence: TGTGCCAGCACAAGCCCTAATCAGCCCCAGCATTTT.

J is TRBJ2-5 and V is TRBV6-5, with D maybe TRBD2 (5 bases). The CDR3 length is 13 residues. V was pared by 6 bases and J by 1 base, with 9 bases between. Germline loops: CDR1 MNHEY, CDR2 SVGAGI. The CDR3 DNA reads TGTGCCAGCAGGACCAGCGGCCAAGAGACCCAGTACTTC. Protein sequence: CASRTSGQETQYF.

The chain couples TRBV6-4 to TRBJ2-1; D not certain. The CDR3 is made up of 16 amino acids. Germline V gene data show CDR1 as MRHNA and CDR2 as SNTAGT. V was cut by 0 bases and J by 0 bases, with 9 bases left in between. The CDR3 loop is CASSDSVSRSYNEQFF. The CDR3 DNA sequence: TGTGCCAGCAGTGACTCTGTTAGCCGCTCCTACAATGAGCAGTTCTTC.

With regard to this clone: One base away lies a much larger clone, so this may be a sequencing read error. V and J are TRBV6-2 or TRBV6-3 and TRBJ2-7, with D possibly TRBD1 on 6 matching bases. The CDR3 is 13 amino acids. V lost 6 bases and J lost 3, with 12 bases in between. Germline loops: CDR1 MNHEY, CDR2 SVGEGT. As DNA, the CDR3 is TGTGCCAGCAGCTTCGGGACAAGCTACGAGCAGTACTTC. Protein sequence: CASSFGTSYEQYF.

The chain joins TRBV30 to TRBJ1-1; D might be TRBD1 (5 bases). The CDR3 is made up of 13 amino acids. The germline V and J ends were trimmed by 5 bases and 8 bases, with 18 bases remaining between them. Germline CDR1 GTSNPN, CDR2 SVGIG (reference sequence). As DNA, the CDR3 is TGTGCCTGGGGTAGGGGATTGACACTCGAAGCTTTCTTT. It translates to CAWGRGLTLEAFF.

The rearrangement links TRBV7-2 to TRBJ2-7; 9 positions match TRBD2. Germline CDR1 SGHTA, CDR2 FQGNSA. This CDR3 region has 15 residues. V trimming: 1 base; J trimming: 3 bases; junction bases outside the gene matches: 4. In DNA form, the CDR3 reads TGTGCCAGCAGCTTAGGACTAGCGGCTAACTACGAGCAGTACTTC. Its protein product is CASSLGLAANYEQYF.

This rearrangement joins TRBV30 to TRBJ1-2; 7 nucleotides align to TRBD1. The CDR3 totals 16 residues. The trim removed 0 bases at V and 2 bases at J, leaving 9 bases unmatched. Germline V CDR1 and CDR2: GTSNPN, SVGIG (reference sequence). CDR3 coding DNA: TGTGCCTGGAGTGTACTTGGGGGACAGATCAACTATGGCTACACCTTC. It is translated as CAWSVLGGQINYGYTF.

This chain's CDR3 is CASSTGPEGVEQYF. The CDR3 DNA sequence: TGTGCCAGTTCTACAGGGCCCGAGGGAGTTGAGCAGTACTTC. V usage is TRBV19 and J usage is TRBJ2-7, with D possibly matching TRBD1 (6 bases). Germline V gene sequence: CDR1 LNHDA, CDR2 SQIVND (reference sequence). The CDR3 runs 14 residues. The V end lost 8 bases, the J end lost 7 bases, and 21 bases lay between the germline ends.

The chain is built from TRBV6-5 and TRBJ2-1, with D perhaps TRBD1 (6 bases). Trimming pared 6 bases from V and 10 bases from J, leaving 16 bases between. Looked up from germline, CDR1 is MNHEY and CDR2 is SVGAGI. This CDR3 has 13 amino acids. Here the CDR3 reads CASSQLGAREQFF. For the CDR3, the DNA is TGTGCCAGCAGCCAGTTGGGGGCTCGGGAGCAGTTCTTC.

V gene TRBV7-9 combines with J gene TRBJ1-3; 8 bases align to TRBD1. The V gene's germline CDR1 is SEHNR and CDR2 FQNEAQ (reference sequence). After removal of 5 bases from V and 4 bases from J, the junction contained 7 bases not matched to a gene. The CDR3 contains 15 residues. The CDR3 sequence is CASSPDRVVGNTIYF. DNA for the CDR3: TGTGCCAGCAGCCCGGACAGGGTTGTGGGAAACACCATATATTTT.

This clone was found a few times. V and J are TRBV6-1 and TRBJ1-2, with no clear D. Trimming left V 2 bases short and J 11 bases short, with 27 bases between. In germline, CDR1 is MNHNS, CDR2 SASEGT. CDR3 length equals 17 residues. The CDR3 DNA sequence: TGTGCCAGCAGTGAAAGCTTATACTTCCCAACGAGTGGTAGTTACACCTTC. Protein sequence: CASSESLYFPTSGSYTF.

This sequence joins TRBV7-9 and TRBJ2-7; 7 bases fit TRBD1. CDR1 SEHNR and CDR2 FQNEAQ come from the germline V gene (reference sequence). J lost 4 bases, V lost 4 bases, and 4 bases had no gene match. This CDR3 comprises 13 residues. CDR3 residues: CASSSLQGYEQYF. CDR3 in DNA: TGTGCCAGCAGCTCGCTACAGGGGTACGAGCAGTACTTC.

The chain joins TRBV19 to TRBJ2-3; D is possibly TRBD1 (5 bases). The CDR3 spans 13 residues. Germline values: CDR1 LNHDA, CDR2 SQIVND (reference sequence). Between the trimmed V and J ends, which lost 5 bases and 1 base, there was a span of 7 bases. CDR3: CASSVQGTDTQYF. For the CDR3, the DNA is TGTGCCAGTAGTGTACAGGGCACAGATACGCAGTATTTT.